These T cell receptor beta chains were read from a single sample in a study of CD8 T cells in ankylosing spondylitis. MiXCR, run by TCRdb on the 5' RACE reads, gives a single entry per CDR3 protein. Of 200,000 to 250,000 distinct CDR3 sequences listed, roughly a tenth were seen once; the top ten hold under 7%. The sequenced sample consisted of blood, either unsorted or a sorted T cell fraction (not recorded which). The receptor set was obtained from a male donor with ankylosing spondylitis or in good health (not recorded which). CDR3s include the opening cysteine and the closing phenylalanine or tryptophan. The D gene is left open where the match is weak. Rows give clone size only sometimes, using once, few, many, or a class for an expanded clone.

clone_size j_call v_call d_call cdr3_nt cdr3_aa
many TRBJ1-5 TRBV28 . TGTGCCAGCAAGGGGTCCAATCAGCCCCAGCATTTT CASKGSNQPQHF
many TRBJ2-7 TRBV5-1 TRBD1 TGCGCCAGCAGCGCGACAGGGCCAGTCTACGAGCAGTACTTC CASSATGPVYEQYF
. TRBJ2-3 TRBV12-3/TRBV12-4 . TGTGCCAGCAGGTCCAGTCGGCTCTACGATACGCAGTATTTT CASRSSRLYDTQYF
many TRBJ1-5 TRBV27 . TGTGCCAGCAGTTCCGGGACATCCTATGATTCGGGTTATCAGCCCCAGCATTTT CASSSGTSYDSGYQPQHF
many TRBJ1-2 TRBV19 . TGTGCCAGTCGGGACACTACCAACTATGGCTACACCTTC CASRDTTNYGYTF
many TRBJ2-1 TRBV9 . TGTGCCAGCAGCACCTCGACCGGGACATCCATGGGGGATGAGCAGTTCTTC CASSTSTGTSMGDEQFF
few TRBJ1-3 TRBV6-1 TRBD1 TGTGCCAGCAGCTGGGGACAGGGATCTGGAAACACCATATATTTT CASSWGQGSGNTIYF
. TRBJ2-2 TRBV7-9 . TGTGTCAGCGGGCCGCCTGGAGGGGGACACACCGGGGAGCTGTTTTTT CVSGPPGGGHTGELFF
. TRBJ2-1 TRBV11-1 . TGTGCCAGCAGCTTAGCTGCGGACTATGAGCAGTTCTTC CASSLAADYEQFF
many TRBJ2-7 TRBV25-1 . TGTGCCAGCCAGGTAATGGGCGAGCAGTACTTC CASQVMGEQYF
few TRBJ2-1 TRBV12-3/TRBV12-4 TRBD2 TGTGCCAGCAGTATTAGCGGGATTGAGCAGTTCTTC CASSISGIEQFF
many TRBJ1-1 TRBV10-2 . TGCGCCAGCAGGGCGGTCCTGGACAGTGAGAACACTGAAGCTTTCTTT CASRAVLDSENTEAFF
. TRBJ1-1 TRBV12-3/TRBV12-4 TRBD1 TGTGCCAGCAGCACAGGGGGAGGTGATGAAGCTTTCTTT CASSTGGGDEAFF
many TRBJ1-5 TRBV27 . TGTGCCAGCAGTTCAGTAACCGATCCGAGTCGTCAGCCCCAGCATTTT CASSSVTDPSRQPQHF